A single sample gave rise to the 14 T cell receptor beta chains below, sequenced in a study of control samples from healthy donors and cancer patients. The data were produced by immunoSEQ multiplex PCR, yet TCRdb's version contains in-frame clones alone and is incomplete. The table has about 170,000 clones, about 87% seen once; the top ten hold around 12%. Sample: blood. These receptors all come from a man aged 25 to 45 in good health.

V gene TRBV7-2 combines with J gene TRBJ2-1; D gene uncertain. In germline, CDR1 is SGHTA, CDR2 FQGNSA. The V and J ends lost 3 bases and 2 bases respectively, with 5 bases between them. The CDR3 is 13 residues long. CDR3 amino acids: CASSFGPYNEQFF. In DNA form, the CDR3 reads TGTGCCAGCAGCTTCGGTCCCTACAATGAGCAGTTCTTC.

V and J are TRBV11-1 and TRBJ1-5, with D tentatively TRBD1 (5 bases). The CDR3 is 13 residues long. Germline V lookup: CDR1 SGHAT, CDR2 FQDESV (reference sequence). V was trimmed by 2 bases and J by 4 bases, leaving 6 bases between them. The CDR3: CASSLQGNQPQHF. For the CDR3, the DNA is TGTGCCAGCAGCTTACAGGGAAATCAGCCCCAGCATTTT.

The chain links TRBV30 to TRBJ1-5, with 9 bases identical to TRBD1. The junction had 7 bases not matched to a gene; V was cut back by 0 bases and J by 7 bases. CDR1 and CDR2 (germline): GTSNPN, SVGIG (reference sequence). This CDR3 is built from 15 residues. The CDR3 here is CAWSVRDRVNQPQHF. The CDR3 DNA reads TGTGCCTGGAGTGTCCGGGACAGGGTTAACCAGCCCCAGCATTTT.

V usage is TRBV6-2 or TRBV6-3 and J usage is TRBJ2-7; D unclear. The V and J ends lost 5 bases and 5 bases respectively, with 16 bases between them. CDR1 is MNHEY and CDR2 is SVGEGT in the germline V gene. This CDR3 comprises 14 residues. This chain's CDR3 is CASSDPNLSDEQYF. CDR3 sequence (DNA): TGTGCCAGCAGTGATCCCAACCTATCTGACGAGCAGTACTTC.

This chain links TRBV3-1 (or the pseudogene TRBV3-2) with TRBJ1-1; D possibly corresponds to TRBD1 (5 bases). V gave up 1 base and J gave up 8 bases, with 8 bases separating them. CDR1 LGHDT and CDR2 YNNKEL come from the germline V gene (reference sequence). The CDR3 is made up of 12 amino acids. The CDR3, as DNA: TGTGCCAGCAGCCAAGGCAGGGTAGAAGCTTTCTTT. It specifies CASSQGRVEAFF.

The chain uses TRBV19 and TRBJ1-1; tentatively, D is TRBD1 (6 bases). V dropped 0 bases and J dropped 0 bases, with 14 bases sitting between them. Germline CDR1 is LNHDA and CDR2 is SQIVND (reference sequence). CDR3 length equals 17 residues. In DNA, the CDR3 is TGTGCCAGTAGTATAGATCTAGCGACAGGTATGAACACTGAAGCTTTCTTT. It encodes CASSIDLATGMNTEAFF.

This chain links TRBV5-6 with TRBJ1-2; D uncertain. The V and J ends lost 5 bases and 4 bases respectively, with 12 bases between them. The CDR3 consists of 13 residues. Germline CDR1 reads SGHDT; CDR2 reads YYEEEE. CDR3 DNA: TGTGCCAGCAGAGCCCAAACCACCTATGGCTACACCTTC. It yields the protein CASRAQTTYGYTF. The full variable domain, completed using reference TRBV5-6 and TRBJ1-2, is DAGVTQSPTHLIKTRGQQVTLRCSPKSGHDTVSWYQQALGQGPQFIFQYYEEEERQRGNFPDRFSGHQFPNYSSELNVNALLLGDSALYLCASRAQTTYGYTFGSGTRLTVV.

This rearrangement joins TRBV5-1 to TRBJ2-7; tentatively, D is TRBD2 (6 bases). CDR3 size: 14 residues. The germline V and J ends were trimmed by 3 bases and 3 bases, with 13 bases remaining between them. Germline CDR1 SGHRS, CDR2 YFSETQ. CDR3 amino acids: CASSSGGGDYEQYF. DNA of the CDR3: TGCGCCAGCAGCTCCGGAGGAGGGGACTACGAGCAGTACTTC.

The chain uses TRBV5-1 and TRBJ2-1; D might be TRBD1 (6 bases). Germline-derived CDR1 and CDR2 are SGHRS and YFSETQ. V lost 4 bases to trimming and J lost 6 bases, with 11 bases between them. This CDR3 spans 13 amino acids. This chain's CDR3 is CASSTLGGNEQFF. CDR3 coding DNA: TGCGCCAGCAGCACTCTAGGGGGCAATGAGCAGTTCTTC.

The chain carries TRBV28 and TRBJ1-2; 8 bases line up with TRBD1. The germline gives CDR1 MDHEN, CDR2 SYDVKM. The CDR3 is 16 amino acids. V shed 5 bases and J 4 bases; nucleotides not matched to a gene: 12. CDR3 in DNA: TGTGCCAGCAGTAATGAGGGGACAGGAGCCCTCTATGGCTACACCTTC. This gives the protein CASSNEGTGALYGYTF.

The gene calls are TRBV15 and TRBJ2-2; D possibly corresponds to TRBD2 (7 bases). Between the trimmed V and J ends, which lost 3 bases and 0 bases, there was a span of 11 bases. Germline CDR1 reads LNHNV; CDR2 reads YYDKDF (reference sequence). The CDR3 sequence is 16 residues long. DNA for the CDR3: TGTGCCACCAGCAGGGGGGGGACATCGAACACCGGGGAGCTGTTTTTT. This translates into CATSRGGTSNTGELFF.

This clone was detected once. This rearrangement joins TRBV15 to TRBJ1-5; D is unclear. The CDR3 extends over 13 amino acids. V lost 8 bases and J lost 6, with 14 bases in between. The germline V gene has CDR1 LNHNV and CDR2 YYDKDF (reference sequence). The CDR3 loop is CATPGVLLQPQHF. CDR3 bases: TGTGCCACCCCAGGCGTACTTCTTCAGCCCCAGCATTTT.

This chain links TRBV5-1 with TRBJ2-3; 10 bases are a match to TRBD1. The CDR3 has 15 residues. J lost 2 bases, V lost 4 bases, and 4 bases had no gene match. Germline CDR1 SGHRS, CDR2 YFSETQ. DNA for the CDR3: TGCGCCAGCAGCCGACAGGGGGCGGTCACAGATACGCAGTATTTT. Protein: CASSRQGAVTDTQYF.

The genes are TRBV5-1 and TRBJ2-2, with 11 nucleotides matching TRBD1. From germline, CDR1 is SGHRS and CDR2 YFSETQ. The CDR3 length is 16 residues. V shed 3 bases, J shed 6 bases, and the junction held 7 bases outside the gene matches. CDR3 nucleotide sequence: TGCGCCAGCAGCTCGCGGACAGGGGGCGCGGCCGGGGAGCTGTTTTTT. Translation gives CASSSRTGGAAGELFF.